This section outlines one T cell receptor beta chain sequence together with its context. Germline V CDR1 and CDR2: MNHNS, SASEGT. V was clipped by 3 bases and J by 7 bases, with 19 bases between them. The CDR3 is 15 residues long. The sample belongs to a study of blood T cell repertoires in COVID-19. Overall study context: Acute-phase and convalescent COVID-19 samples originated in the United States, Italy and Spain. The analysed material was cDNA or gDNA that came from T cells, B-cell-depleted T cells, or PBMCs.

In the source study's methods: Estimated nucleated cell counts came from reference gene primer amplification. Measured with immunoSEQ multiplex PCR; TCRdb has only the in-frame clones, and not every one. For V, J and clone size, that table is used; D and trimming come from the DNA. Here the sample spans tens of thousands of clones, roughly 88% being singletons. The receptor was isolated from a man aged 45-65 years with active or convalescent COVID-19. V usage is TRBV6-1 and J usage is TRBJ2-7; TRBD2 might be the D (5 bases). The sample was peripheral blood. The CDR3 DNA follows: TGTGCCAGCAGTGATTTAGGTCTAGCATTCAAGGAGCAGTACTTC. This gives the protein CASSDLGLAFKEQYF.